A selection of T cell receptor beta chains follows, all from one sample in a study of T cell responses to AZD1222 COVID-19 vaccine. The table came from immunoSEQ multiplex PCR; TCRdb's copy has only in-frame clones and leaves some out. In the table there are approximately 140,000 clones, more than 90% of which are singletons. Specimen: peripheral blood, collected 28 days after the second AZD1222 dose. The source of these receptors is an adult who received the AZD1222 COVID-19 vaccine. The CDR3 runs from the conserved cysteine through the conserved F or W. A D gene is named only where the DNA matches it firmly. Expanded clones get a size class; other rows say once, few or many, or leave the size out.

size: few
D: .
J: TRBJ2-1
V: TRBV20-1
DNA: TGCAGTGCGGTAGCGGATGAGCAGTTCTTC
CDR3: CSAVADEQFF

size: .
D: .
J: TRBJ2-5
V: TRBV7-9
DNA: TGTGCCAGCAGCTTATCGAGGGGTTCGGGACATCGGATCGCAGAGACCCAGTACTTC
CDR3: CASSLSRGSGHRIAETQYF

size: few
D: TRBD1
J: TRBJ1-5
V: TRBV4-3
DNA: TGCGCCAGCAGCCAGAACAGGGGGCAAAGCAATCAGCCCCAGCATTTT
CDR3: CASSQNRGQSNQPQHF

size: .
D: .
J: TRBJ2-1
V: TRBV7-3
DNA: TGTGCCAGCAGCTTAAGGGAGAGTAATGAGCAGTTCTTC
CDR3: CASSLRESNEQFF

size: .
D: .
J: TRBJ1-1
V: TRBV27
DNA: TGTGCCAGCAGTTTATACCCGACCAACACTGAAGCTTTCTTT
CDR3: CASSLYPTNTEAFF

size: .
D: .
J: TRBJ1-5
V: TRBV9
DNA: TGTGCCAGCAGCGTAGGGTCCGACAGTAGCAATCAGCCCCAGCATTTT
CDR3: CASSVGSDSSNQPQHF

size: .
D: .
J: TRBJ2-2
V: TRBV28
DNA: TGTGCCAGCAGTTTAGTTAAGGGCTATGACACCGGGGAGCTGTTTTTT
CDR3: CASSLVKGYDTGELFF

size: .
D: TRBD1
J: TRBJ1-2
V: TRBV4-2
DNA: TGTGCCAGCAGGCTAACAGGGGGACGCTATGGCTACACCTTC
CDR3: CASRLTGGRYGYTF

size: .
D: .
J: TRBJ1-1
V: TRBV28
DNA: TGTGCCAGCACTGGACCCAGGAACACTGAAGCTTTCTTT
CDR3: CASTGPRNTEAFF

size: .
D: .
J: TRBJ1-2
V: TRBV19
DNA: TGTGCCAGTAGTATAGATCAAGACGGGTATGGCTACACCTTC
CDR3: CASSIDQDGYGYTF

size: .
D: .
J: TRBJ2-5
V: TRBV19
DNA: TGTGCCAGTAGTATAGTTCCCAGACAAGAGACCCAGTACTTC
CDR3: CASSIVPRQETQYF

size: .
D: TRBD1
J: TRBJ1-5
V: TRBV6-6
DNA: TGTGCCAGCAGCCCCCGGGACAGGGGTAGTCAGCCCCAGCATTTT
CDR3: CASSPRDRGSQPQHF

size: .
D: TRBD2
J: TRBJ2-1
V: TRBV3-1/TRBV3-2
DNA: TGTGCCAGCAGCCAAGGAGGAGGGACTAGCGGGAGATCCAATGAGCAGTTCTTC
CDR3: CASSQGGGTSGRSNEQFF

size: once
D: .
J: TRBJ2-3
V: TRBV3-1/TRBV3-2
DNA: TGTGCCAGCAGCCAAGTCAGCGGTAGCACAGATACGCAGTATTTT
CDR3: CASSQVSGSTDTQYF

size: .
D: .
J: TRBJ1-5
V: TRBV19
DNA: TGTGCCAGTAGTAACCTCATAGGGTCGGGCAATCAGCCCCAGCATTTT
CDR3: CASSNLIGSGNQPQHF

size: once
D: .
J: TRBJ1-6
V: TRBV10-3
DNA: TGTGCCATCAGTGCGACCGTTAGCTCCTATAATTCACCCCTCCACTTT
CDR3: CAISATVSSYNSPLHF

size: .
D: .
J: TRBJ2-7
V: TRBV29-1
DNA: TGCAGCGTTGAACCGGACGGTGACTCCTACGAGCAGTACTTC
CDR3: CSVEPDGDSYEQYF

size: .
D: TRBD2
J: TRBJ2-3
V: TRBV4-1
DNA: TGCGCCAGCAGCCCCTCCCTAGCGGGAGGGCCAGATACGCAGTATTTT
CDR3: CASSPSLAGGPDTQYF

size: .
D: TRBD1
J: TRBJ2-1
V: TRBV6-1
DNA: TGTGCCAGCAGTGACCCCTTCCGACAGGGGATATACAATGAGCAGTTCTTC
CDR3: CASSDPFRQGIYNEQFF

size: .
D: TRBD1
J: TRBJ2-7
V: TRBV5-3
DNA: TGTGCCAGAAGCCAGGGACAGGGGGGCTACGAGCAGTACTTC
CDR3: CARSQGQGGYEQYF